The clone carrying this T cell receptor beta chain was detected only a few times. Its target is not known. After template switching added a universal primer site, the resulting cDNA carried unique molecular identifiers. One entry per CDR3 protein, called by TCRdb with MiXCR from the 5' RACE reads. The sample has around 650,000 distinct CDR3 sequences, about 7.6% seen once; the top ten hold 1.6%. These data are taken from a study of identical twins. From germline, CDR1 is SGHRS and CDR2 YFSETQ. V dropped 3 bases and J dropped 1 base, with 10 bases sitting between them. The length of the CDR3 is 14 residues. The study's findings and limits: There was more out-of-frame TCR alpha sharing in monozygotic twins than models estimated.

A further study also used this sample, focusing on yellow fever vaccine responses in identical twins.

The TCR sequence derives from a woman between 18 and 30 years old in good health. Input material: PBMCs. The chain joins TRBV5-1 to TRBJ2-5; D unresolved. The CDR3: CASSSSGIQETQYF. CDR3 sequence (DNA): TGCGCCAGCAGCTCCTCAGGAATCCAAGAGACCCAGTACTTC.